Listed below are T cell receptor beta chains from one sample, sequenced in a study of blood T cell repertoires in COVID-19. Data came from immunoSEQ multiplex PCR; TCRdb stores just in-frame clones and leaves some out. In the table there are 55,000 to 75,000 clones, 65% to 85% of which are singletons. Sequenced input: peripheral blood. The receptors were gathered from a man aged 80 or over with active or convalescent COVID-19. Each CDR3 is given with its conserved first and last residue. The D gene is left open where the match is weak. Clone size, where shown, is once, few, many, or a class for clones that have expanded.

TRBJ1-1,once,TRBV10-1,.,CASSVAGGTEAFF,TGCGCCAGCAGTGTCGCGGGGGGAACCGAAGCTTTCTTT
TRBJ1-2,.,TRBV27,.,CASSLSPQEPEDYTF,TGTGCCAGCAGTTTATCTCCACAGGAGCCTGAGGACTACACCTTC
TRBJ2-1,.,TRBV4-1,TRBD1,CASSQVQGRYNEQFF,TGCGCCAGCAGCCAAGTACAGGGGCGATACAATGAGCAGTTCTTC
TRBJ1-1,.,TRBV6-1,TRBD1,CASSEAKDRFAFF,TGTGCCAGCAGTGAAGCTAAGGACAGGTTCGCTTTCTTT
TRBJ2-4,.,TRBV28,TRBD1,CASSKTGRNIQYF,TGTGCCAGCAGTAAGACAGGGCGGAACATTCAGTACTTC
TRBJ2-1,.,TRBV28,.,CASNEGGRHEQFF,TGTGCCAGCAACGAGGGCGGCCGCCATGAGCAGTTCTTC
TRBJ2-5,.,TRBV5-1,TRBD2,CASSRNQREQETQYF,TGCGCCAGCAGCCGAAACCAGCGGGAGCAGGAGACCCAGTACTTC
TRBJ1-2,.,TRBV11-2,TRBD1,CASSLALYDRAAGGYTF,TGTGCCAGCAGCTTAGCCCTATACGACAGGGCGGCTGGGGGCTACACCTTC
TRBJ2-1,many,TRBV5-6,TRBD2,CASSPELAGYNEQFF,TGTGCCAGCAGCCCGGAACTAGCGGGCTACAATGAGCAGTTCTTC
TRBJ1-2,.,TRBV5-1,.,CASSLAGRPSFDGIGYTF,TGCGCCAGCAGCTTGGCGGGTAGACCGAGTTTTGACGGTATTGGCTACACCTTC
TRBJ2-5,.,TRBV3-1/TRBV3-2,TRBD2,CASSQGPSGGLIYQETQYF,TGTGCCAGCAGCCAGGGTCCTAGCGGGGGGTTGATTTACCAAGAGACCCAGTACTTC
TRBJ1-2,.,TRBV9,TRBD1,CASSASTGGGNGYTF,TGTGCCAGCAGCGCGTCGACAGGGGGAGGGAATGGCTACACCTTC
TRBJ2-3,.,TRBV9,.,CASSVKDRDTQYF,TGTGCCAGCAGCGTAAAAGACAGGGATACGCAGTATTTT
TRBJ1-4,.,TRBV5-4,.,CASSVGPQNNEKLFF,TGTGCCAGCAGCGTTGGGCCACAGAATAATGAAAAACTGTTTTTT
TRBJ1-2,.,TRBV7-2,TRBD1,CASTNPGTGAYGYTF,TGTGCCAGCACTAATCCCGGGACAGGAGCCTATGGCTACACCTTC
TRBJ2-2,.,TRBV7-2,TRBD2,CASSLLAGGPGELFF,TGTGCCAGCAGCTTATTAGCGGGGGGTCCTGGGGAGCTGTTTTTT